The T cell receptor (beta chain) described here comes from a study of cytomegalovirus exposure and HLA in healthy donors. It was with 60 Vbeta and 13 Jbeta primers that the PCR ran. This table comes from immunoSEQ multiplex PCR, and its TCRdb copy is limited to in-frame clones, with some not included. Of around 150,000 clones listed, 65% to 80% are singletons. By share, this clone counts as medium-sized. The antigen remains unidentified. Study-wide findings and caveats: Within a later analysis, the majority of CMV-associated TCR beta chains appeared HLA-restricted. In an earlier analysis, most TCR beta V segments were productive about 90% or about 30% of the time. Researchers had no immune exposure information except CMV serostatus available. Presence/absence analyses treated sequencing depth as roughly uniform across donors.

The CDR3 is 14 amino acids. Looked up from germline, CDR1 is LNHDA and CDR2 is SQIVND (reference sequence). V lost 10 bases and J lost 5; bases outside the gene matches: 7. Sequenced sample: PBMCs. This sequence was found in a middle-aged man in good health and CMV-seronegative. This chain connects TRBV19 to TRBJ1-6, with TRBD1 matching 8 bases. CDR3 region: CATTGTGDNSPLHF. CDR3 bases: TGTGCCACCACCGGGACAGGAGATAATTCACCCCTCCACTTT. The variable domain in full, with the rest retrieved from reference TRBV19 and TRBJ1-6, is DGGITQSPKYLFRKEGQNVTLSCEQNLNHDAMYWYRQDPGQGLRLIYYSQIVNDFQKGDIAEGYSVSREKKESFPLTVTSAQKNPTAFYLCATTGTGDNSPLHFGNGTRLTVT.